This T cell receptor beta chain was sequenced in a study of control samples from healthy donors and cancer patients. Assay: immunoSEQ multiplex PCR; the TCRdb copy retains only in-frame clones and omits some. The sample has 120,000 to 150,000 clones, more than 85% seen once. The CDR3 loop spans 11 amino acids. The V gene's germline CDR1 is SGDLS and CDR2 YYNGEE. Trimming cost V 0 bases and J 5 bases, with 2 bases left between them. The sample was blood. The genes are TRBV9 and TRBJ1-2, with unresolved D. This sequence originates from a man aged 30 to 39 in good health. In nucleotides, the CDR3 is TGTGCCAGCAGCGTAGGGTATGGCTACACCTTC. The encoded protein is CASSVGYGYTF.